Here is one T cell receptor (beta chain) with its context. Its antigen is not known. This CDR3 spans 16 amino acids. Trimming left V 6 bases short and J 2 bases short, with 19 bases between. CDR1 SGDLS and CDR2 YYNGEE come from the germline V gene. This specimen comes from a study of cytomegalovirus exposure and HLA in healthy donors. Study-level information: The roughly 110 validation repertoires were reported in a later analysis to have been generated on the same platform as the roughly 670 first-cohort repertoires.

Study-wide points: CMV antigen specificity was confirmed in vitro for a few CMV-associated chains.

Here immunoSEQ multiplex PCR was the method, and the copy in TCRdb shows in-frame clones only, minus some. The data hold 150,000 to 200,000 clones, with 85% observed a single time. Sequencing was done on a sample of PBMCs. The receptor was isolated from a man younger than 45 in good health and CMV-seropositive. The gene calls are TRBV9 and TRBJ2-3; maybe TRBD2 (7 bases). The chain's CDR3 is CASTTESAGATDTQYF. In DNA form, the CDR3 reads TGTGCCAGCACTACAGAGTCGGCGGGGGCCACAGATACGCAGTATTTT.